This is a list of T cell receptor beta chains from one sample in a study of shared clonotypes between healthy human individuals. Generated by immunoSEQ multiplex PCR, the TCRdb table keeps only in-frame clones and is missing some. The sample carries about 700,000 clones, 74% recorded once. Sequenced material: memory CD4+ T cells sorted from blood. These receptors originate from a woman in her thirties in good health. CDR3s include the opening cysteine and the closing phenylalanine or tryptophan. D genes are given only for firm matches. Size values are once, few and many counts, or a class for expanded clones, and some rows have none.

DNA	CDR3	V	size	J	D	length
TGTGCCAGCAGGACGACAGTCACCGGGGAGCTGTTTTTT	CASRTTVTGELFF	TRBV6-1	once	TRBJ2-2	.	13
TGTGCCAGCAGCCCCCTGGGACTAGCGGTGAGCACAGATACGCAGTATTTT	CASSPLGLAVSTDTQYF	TRBV14	once	TRBJ2-3	TRBD2	17
TGTGCCAGCAGCGTCCGGGACAGTACGATCTCTGGGGCCAACGTCCTGACTTTC	CASSVRDSTISGANVLTF	TRBV21-1	.	TRBJ2-6	.	18
TGTGCCAGCATGGACCACAACTCCTACAATGAGCAGTTCTTC	CASMDHNSYNEQFF	TRBV6-5	.	TRBJ2-1	.	14
TGCAGCGTTGGGACTAGCGGAGCCAATGAGCAGTTCTTC	CSVGTSGANEQFF	TRBV29-1	once	TRBJ2-1	TRBD2	13
TGTGCCAGCATTCCAACAGGGCGGGAGACCCAGTACTTC	CASIPTGRETQYF	TRBV2	.	TRBJ2-5	.	13
TGTGCCAGCAGCTTGTTGGCAGAATATTCTAACTATGGCTACACCTTC	CASSLLAEYSNYGYTF	TRBV5-6	.	TRBJ1-2	.	16
TGTGCCAGCAGAGGGCCGGGGGACACTGAAGCTTTCTTT	CASRGPGDTEAFF	TRBV2	.	TRBJ1-1	.	13
TGTGCCAGCAGCCCTGGGTCGGCCACCGGGGAGCTGTTTTTT	CASSPGSATGELFF	TRBV11-3	many	TRBJ2-2	.	14
TGTGCCAGCAGTTACCGTGGAGGGACCGGGCAGCCCCAGCATTTT	CASSYRGGTGQPQHF	TRBV6-5	.	TRBJ1-5	.	15
TGTGCCAGCAGCTTAGGCCTAGGGCTCTCTGGAAACACCATATATTTT	CASSLGLGLSGNTIYF	TRBV13	.	TRBJ1-3	.	16
TGCGCCAGCAGCTTGGGTGTTAGCGGGCAACGCACAGATACGCAGTATTTT	CASSLGVSGQRTDTQYF	TRBV5-1	once	TRBJ2-3	TRBD2	17
TGTGCCAGCAGGTCCGGGACTAGCGGCTACGAGCAGTACTTC	CASRSGTSGYEQYF	TRBV28	.	TRBJ2-7	TRBD2	14
TGTGCCAGCTCCCCGACAGGGTTAAATGAGCAGTTCTTC	CASSPTGLNEQFF	TRBV18	.	TRBJ2-1	TRBD1	13
TGTGCCAGCAGCGTAAGTAGCGGACTCTACAATGAGCAGTTCTTC	CASSVSSGLYNEQFF	TRBV7-2	.	TRBJ2-1	.	15
TGTGCCAGCAGCTTAGGGGGGATGGACTCTGGAAACACCATATATTTT	CASSLGGMDSGNTIYF	TRBV7-8	.	TRBJ1-3	.	16
TGTGCCAGCAGTTTCAGGTGGCAGGCGAACACCGGGGAGCTGTTTTTT	CASSFRWQANTGELFF	TRBV27	.	TRBJ2-2	.	16
TGTGCCAGCAGCTTTCACCGTGGGCGGGACGAGCAGTACTTC	CASSFHRGRDEQYF	TRBV11-2	once	TRBJ2-7	.	14
TGTGCCAGCTCACCAACGACAGGGTTCGATCAGCCCCAGCATTTT	CASSPTTGFDQPQHF	TRBV18	.	TRBJ1-5	TRBD1	15
TGTGCCAGCAGTTTATACCGTTCGGGAGGGCCGAATGAGCAGTTCTTC	CASSLYRSGGPNEQFF	TRBV27	.	TRBJ2-1	TRBD2	16
TGTGCCAGCAGACAGGGGAATTCACCCCTCCACTTT	CASRQGNSPLHF	TRBV6-5	.	TRBJ1-6	TRBD1	12
TGTGCCAGCAGACGGGGGACAGGTTATAGGTACGAGCAGTACTTC	CASRRGTGYRYEQYF	TRBV6-5	few	TRBJ2-7	TRBD1	15
TGCGCCAGCAGTCGGGCGGGAGGGCCCCCTTACTACAATGAGCAGTTCTTC	CASSRAGGPPYYNEQFF	TRBV23-1	.	TRBJ2-1	TRBD2	17
TGCGCCAGCAGCTTAGGGACAGCGAACACTGAAGCTTTCTTT	CASSLGTANTEAFF	TRBV5-1	.	TRBJ1-1	TRBD1	14
TGTGCCAGCTCAAGCGGGAGACTGAACACCGGGGAGCTGTTTTTT	CASSSGRLNTGELFF	TRBV18	.	TRBJ2-2	TRBD2	15
TGTGCCTGGAGTCGTACAAGGCTTCAGCCCCAGCATTTT	CAWSRTRLQPQHF	TRBV30	.	TRBJ1-5	.	13
TGTGCCAGCAGTGACCGGTCAGAGAACACCGGGGAGCTGTTTTTT	CASSDRSENTGELFF	TRBV25-1	many	TRBJ2-2	.	15
TGTGCCAGCAGCCAATCGGGCGATCAGCCCCAGCATTTT	CASSQSGDQPQHF	TRBV11-2	once	TRBJ1-5	.	13
TGTGCCAGCAGTTTAGGGCAGGGGGTGAACTATGGCTACACCTTC	CASSLGQGVNYGYTF	TRBV27	.	TRBJ1-2	TRBD1	15
TGTGCCAGCAGCTTTCGCCCCTCTGGAAACACCATATATTTT	CASSFRPSGNTIYF	TRBV7-8	.	TRBJ1-3	.	14
TGCGCCAGCAGCCGCTCCCAGGGATACGAGCAGTACTTC	CASSRSQGYEQYF	TRBV5-1	many	TRBJ2-7	.	13
TGTGCCTGGAGCACGTCAGGGTATGGCTACACCTTC	CAWSTSGYGYTF	TRBV30	few	TRBJ1-2	.	12
TGTGCCAGCAGTGTACCGGGACAGGGCTTTGGCGGCTACACCTTC	CASSVPGQGFGGYTF	TRBV28	.	TRBJ1-2	TRBD1	15
TGCGCCAGCAGGGCCGGGACTAGTCCCACAGATACGCAGTATTTT	CASRAGTSPTDTQYF	TRBV4-1	.	TRBJ2-3	TRBD2	15
TGTGCCAGCAGTTTATTTGCTAGCGGAACCTACGAGCAGTACTTC	CASSLFASGTYEQYF	TRBV27	many	TRBJ2-7	TRBD2	15
TGCGCCAGCAGCTTGGATGGCAGAATACTCTCTGGAAACACCATATATTTT	CASSLDGRILSGNTIYF	TRBV5-1	.	TRBJ1-3	.	17
TGCGCCAGCAGCTCATCAGGTTCCTACAATGAGCAGTTCTTC	CASSSSGSYNEQFF	TRBV5-1	.	TRBJ2-1	.	14
TGTGCCAGTAGTATTGGGTCTCAGGGAGACTATGGCTACACCTTC	CASSIGSQGDYGYTF	TRBV19	.	TRBJ1-2	.	15
TGTGCCAGCAGGCGACCGACTAGCGGGAGCACAGATACGCAGTATTTT	CASRRPTSGSTDTQYF	TRBV11-1	once	TRBJ2-3	TRBD2	16
TGTGCCAGCAGTGAAGCGCTTCAGGCTAGTGGATTGAATGAGCAGTTCTTC	CASSEALQASGLNEQFF	TRBV6-1	.	TRBJ2-1	.	17